This entry lists 18 T cell receptor beta chains sequenced from one sample in a study of T cells after yellow fever vaccination. MiXCR, run by TCRdb on the 5' RACE reads, gives a single entry per CDR3 protein. Here the sample spans 400,000 or so distinct CDR3 sequences, around 10% being singletons. The source was PBMCs, collected on the day of the first yellow fever vaccination. The origin of the receptors is a man aged 18 to 35 who received the YFV17D yellow fever vaccine.

The chain couples TRBV20-1 to TRBJ2-5, with TRBD1 identical over 11 bases. The V gene end was trimmed by 6 bases and the J gene end by 5 bases; junction bases not matched to a gene: 5. Germline CDR1 is DFQATT and CDR2 is SNEGSKA (reference sequence). The CDR3 spans 13 residues. The CDR3: CSATDRGQETQYF. The CDR3, as DNA: TGCAGTGCAACGGACAGGGGGCAGGAGACCCAGTACTTC.

This clonotype was detected a few times. V gene TRBV5-1 combines with J gene TRBJ2-3; 10 nucleotides match TRBD1. This CDR3 is 14 amino acids long. Germline CDR1 is SGHRS and CDR2 is YFSETQ. The J segment lost 8 bases and the V segment lost 4 bases, leaving 7 bases of the junction unmatched. The DNA of the CDR3 is TGCGCCAGCAGCCCCCGGGACAGGGGTGGTACGCAGTATTTT. Translation: CASSPRDRGGTQYF. Full variable domain (outside the CDR3, taken from reference TRBV5-1 and TRBJ2-3): KAGVTQTPRYLIKTRGQQVTLSCSPISGHRSVSWYQQTPGQGLQFLFEYFSETQRNKGNFPGRFSGRQFSNSRSEMNVSTLELGDSALYLCASSPRDRGGTQYFGPGTRLTVL.

This clonotype was detected once. This rearrangement joins TRBV20-1 to TRBJ2-3; D is undetermined. Trimming took 4 bases from V and 0 from J, leaving 14 bases between them. This CDR3 spans 15 amino acids. Germline V CDR1 and CDR2: DFQATT, SNEGSKA (reference sequence). The CDR3 DNA reads TGCAGTGCTAAGCAATTTACCCCTAGCACAGATACGCAGTATTTT. Its protein is CSAKQFTPSTDTQYF.

Only a few counts were recorded for this clonotype. J is TRBJ2-1 and V is TRBV13, with D maybe TRBD2 (6 bases). The CDR3 is 12 residues long. V lost 3 bases and J lost 8, with 8 bases in between. CDR1 and CDR2 (germline): PRHDT, FYEKMQ (reference sequence). Here the CDR3 reads CASSFGGDEQFF. CDR3 nucleotides: TGTGCCAGCAGCTTTGGCGGGGATGAGCAGTTCTTC.

V usage is TRBV7-9 and J usage is TRBJ2-7; weak D call: TRBD2 (5 bases). Trimming stripped 8 bases from V and 0 bases from J, with 11 bases between. CDR1 and CDR2 (germline): SEHNR, FQNEAQ (reference sequence). There are 13 residues in the CDR3. Here the CDR3 DNA reads TGTGCCAGCGGGCGCGGGCCCTCCTACGAGCAGTACTTC. It codes for CASGRGPSYEQYF. Looking up the rest from reference TRBV7-9 and TRBJ2-7 gives the full variable domain: DTGVSQNPRHKITKRGQNVTFRCDPISEHNRLYWYRQTLGQGPEFLTYFQNEAQLEKSRLLSDRFSAERPKGSFSTLEIQRTEQGDSAMYLCASGRGPSYEQYFGPGTRLTVT.

This clonotype was seen a few times. This sequence joins TRBV20-1 and TRBJ2-1; perhaps TRBD1 as D (6 bases). Germline V gene data show CDR1 as DFQATT and CDR2 as SNEGSKA (reference sequence). The CDR3 totals 15 residues. The V gene lost 0 bases and the J gene lost 1 base, with 10 bases spanning the gap. The CDR3 loop reads CSARETGLSYNEQFF. In DNA form, the CDR3 reads TGCAGTGCTAGAGAAACAGGGCTTTCCTACAATGAGCAGTTCTTC.

This clonotype was recorded a few times. This chain uses TRBV12-3 or TRBV12-4 with TRBJ2-2; 8 bases are shared with TRBD2. The CDR3 runs to 14 residues. The trim removed 5 bases at V and 6 bases at J, leaving 5 bases unmatched. The CDR3 region is CASSVGGVAGELFF. The CDR3 region has the DNA TGTGCCAGCAGTGTCGGGGGGGTCGCCGGGGAGCTGTTTTTT.

This clonotype turned up a few times. The chain is built from TRBV4-3 and TRBJ2-5; TRBD2 aligns across 10 bases. The CDR3 sequence is 14 residues long. J gave up 6 bases and V 3 bases, and 4 bases lay outside the gene matches. Germline V gives CDR1 LGHNA, CDR2 YSLEER. As DNA, the CDR3 is TGCGCCAGCAGCCATGGACTAGCGGTGCAGACCCAGTACTTC. Its translation is CASSHGLAVQTQYF.

V and J are TRBV7-3 and TRBJ2-2; unclear D gene. Trimming took off 4 bases at V and 0 bases at J, with 9 bases between the two ends. Germline loops: CDR1 SGHTA, CDR2 FQGTGA. The CDR3 extends over 15 amino acids. CDR3 in amino acids: CASSYSYSNTGELFF. CDR3 in DNA: TGTGCCAGCAGCTACAGCTACTCGAACACCGGGGAGCTGTTTTTT.

This clonotype has a handful of counts. The genes are TRBV24-1 and TRBJ2-7; D is ambiguous. This CDR3 comprises 15 residues. Between the trimmed V and J ends, which lost 4 bases and 4 bases, there was a span of 16 bases. Germline CDR1 reads KGHDR; CDR2 reads SFDVKD. CDR3 loop: CATSDRPGNPYEQYV. The DNA for the CDR3 is TGTGCCACCAGTGACCGGCCGGGCAATCCTTACGAGCAGTACGTC.

This chain connects TRBV10-3 to TRBJ2-4, with D tentatively TRBD2 (5 bases). From germline, CDR1 is ENHRY and CDR2 SYGVKD. CDR3 length: 15 amino acids. V lost 4 bases to trimming and J lost 8 bases, with 18 bases between them. CDR3 bases: TGTGCCATCAGTGCAACGACACCGGGGTGGGACATTCAGTACTTC. It is translated as CAISATTPGWDIQYF.

This sequence joins TRBV10-3 and TRBJ2-1; no reliable D call. From germline, CDR1 is ENHRY and CDR2 SYGVKD. The CDR3 consists of 15 residues. Trimming removed 0 bases at V and 0 bases at J, with 6 bases between. The CDR3 is CAISESGSSYNEQFF. In DNA form, the CDR3 reads TGTGCCATCAGTGAGTCTGGCAGCTCCTACAATGAGCAGTTCTTC.

The rearrangement joins TRBV5-4 to TRBJ1-1; weak D call: TRBD1 (6 bases). The V gene's germline CDR1 is SGHNT and CDR2 YYREEE (reference sequence). V shed 4 bases and J shed 6 bases, with 19 bases lying between them. The CDR3 has 15 residues. The CDR3 DNA reads TGTGCCAGCAGCGTAGATCAGGGGTTACTCGCTGAAGCTTTCTTT. Protein sequence: CASSVDQGLLAEAFF.

As to this clonotype: At one boundary the junction diverges from the germline segment, which might be a read error. V usage is TRBV12-3 or TRBV12-4 and J usage is TRBJ2-1; TRBD2 matches at 11 bases. This CDR3 is built from 17 residues. This chain's CDR3 is CASVFLGVAGGPRQGTF. In DNA, the CDR3 is TGTGCCAGCGTTTTCCTAGGGGTAGCGGGGGGGCCTCGTCAAGGGACCTTC.

The genes are TRBV7-9 and TRBJ1-1; no firm D call. The V end lost 6 bases, the J end lost 5 bases, and 16 bases lay between the germline ends. CDR1 is SEHNR and CDR2 is FQNEAQ in the germline V gene (reference sequence). The CDR3 extends over 14 amino acids. The CDR3, as DNA: TGTGCCAGCAGTCCCTCGGCCGCTGGGACTGAAGCTTTCTTT. Protein sequence: CASSPSAAGTEAFF.

This clonotype showed up just a few times. V usage is TRBV6-5 and J usage is TRBJ1-2; a weak D match, TRBD1 (5 bases). V lost 2 bases and J 4 bases, leaving 11 bases between the germline ends. The length of the CDR3 is 14 residues. In germline, CDR1 is MNHEY, CDR2 SVGAGI. The CDR3 nucleotides read TGTGCCAGCAGTTACGGGGCGGAGCCCTATGGCTACACCTTC. The encoded protein is CASSYGAEPYGYTF.

This clonotype showed up many times. The genes are TRBV4-1 and TRBJ2-3; either TRBD1 or TRBD2 may fit D (6 bases each). Trimming removed 3 bases at V and 6 bases at J, with 16 bases between. CDR1 MGHRA and CDR2 YSYEKL come from the germline V gene. CDR3 length: 15 residues. The CDR3 DNA sequence: TGCGCCAGCAGCCAGGGGGCCCTTCGGGAGGATACGCAGTATTTT. Translated, it gives CASSQGALREDTQYF.

This clonotype was observed a handful of times. The rearrangement links TRBV5-6 to TRBJ2-1, with 14 bases aligning to TRBD2. The V gene end was trimmed by 4 bases and the J gene end by 2 bases; junction bases not matched to a gene: 11. CDR3 length equals 19 residues. Germline CDR1 reads SGHDT; CDR2 reads YYEEEE. The DNA for the CDR3 is TGTGCCAGCAGCCCTTCCGGACTAGCGGGGGGCTATACCTACAATGAGCAGTTCTTC. As protein: CASSPSGLAGGYTYNEQFF.